The next 13 T cell receptor beta chains were all read from a single sample in a study of shared clonotypes between healthy human individuals. Clones were read by immunoSEQ multiplex PCR, and TCRdb kept only the in-frame ones, dropping some. The sample lists roughly 2.2 million clones; less than 95% were seen once. Sequencing input: naive CD4+ T cells from PBMCs. Subset of the sample: CD45RA+ positively selected. These receptors all come from a man between 18 and 29 years old in good health. Some clones in this sample may be carry-over from other donors' samples.

V usage is TRBV9 and J usage is TRBJ1-2; perhaps TRBD1 as D (6 bases). Germline lookup yields CDR1 SGDLS and CDR2 YYNGEE. The CDR3 length is 14 residues. Between the trimmed V and J ends, which lost 6 bases and 4 bases, there was a span of 16 bases. CDR3 sequence: CASTSPGATYGYTF. CDR3 DNA sequence: TGTGCCAGCACCTCACCGGGGGCGACCTATGGCTACACCTTC.

Of note for this clone: This specimen includes other DNA sequences encoding the same CDR3. The chain employs TRBV5-1 and TRBJ2-1, with 7 positions matching TRBD2. The CDR3 loop spans 14 amino acids. The junction had 3 bases not matched to a gene; V was cut back by 1 base and J by 5 bases. In germline, CDR1 is SGHRS, CDR2 YFSETQ. The CDR3 sequence is CASSLLGGNNEQFF. CDR3 bases: TGCGCCAGCAGCTTGTTGGGAGGGAACAATGAGCAGTTCTTC.

This chain connects TRBV27 to TRBJ1-3; D is possibly TRBD1 (6 bases). The CDR3 contains 16 residues. The germline CDR1 and CDR2 sequences are MNHEY and SMNVEV (reference sequence). V was clipped by 0 bases and J by 2 bases, with 11 bases between them. The CDR3 region is CASSLSIPGAGNTIYF. CDR3 nucleotides: TGTGCCAGCAGTTTATCGATTCCAGGGGCTGGAAACACCATATATTTT.

The J gene is TRBJ1-2, the V gene TRBV19, with TRBD1 matching 9 bases. The germline V gene has CDR1 LNHDA and CDR2 SQIVND (reference sequence). This CDR3 is built from 12 residues. Losses at the gene ends were 7 bases for V and 7 bases for J; bases not matched to a gene: 4. In DNA form, the CDR3 reads TGTGCCAGTAACAGGGGGCGGGCTGGCTACACCTTC. It translates to CASNRGRAGYTF.

This chain uses TRBV4-3 with TRBJ2-1; no reliable D call. V was cut by 4 bases and J by 0 bases, with 13 bases left in between. Looked up from germline, CDR1 is LGHNA and CDR2 is YSLEER. The CDR3 spans 16 residues. The CDR3 DNA sequence: TGCGCCAGCAGCCGCCGGGCGTGGGGCTCCTACAATGAGCAGTTCTTC. It translates to CASSRRAWGSYNEQFF.

The rearrangement joins TRBV7-2 to TRBJ2-1; 10 bases fit TRBD2. Germline-derived CDR1 and CDR2 are SGHTA and FQGNSA. The CDR3 loop spans 19 amino acids. After removal of 3 bases from V and 8 bases from J, the junction contained 19 bases not matched to a gene. The CDR3 loop reads CASSLKSSSGSGLPDEQFF. CDR3 in DNA: TGTGCCAGCAGCTTGAAGAGTTCTAGCGGGAGTGGTTTACCCGATGAGCAGTTCTTC.

The V gene is TRBV27, the J gene TRBJ2-1, with no clear D. CDR3 size: 14 residues. Germline V gives CDR1 MNHEY, CDR2 SMNVEV (reference sequence). Trimming shortened V by 3 bases and J by 3 bases, and 9 bases separated the two germline ends. The CDR3 region has the DNA TGTGCCAGCAGTTTTTCTGACGGCTACAATGAGCAGTTCTTC. Translation gives CASSFSDGYNEQFF.

This sequence joins TRBV27 and TRBJ2-7, with 7 bases that match TRBD1. The V and J ends lost 4 bases and 6 bases, in that order; junction bases with no gene match: 12. CDR1 MNHEY and CDR2 SMNVEV come from the germline V gene (reference sequence). This CDR3 contains 15 residues. The CDR3 loop reads CASSWDSKSVLEQYF. The CDR3 bases are TGTGCCAGCAGTTGGGACAGCAAGTCCGTTCTCGAGCAGTACTTC.

Comment on this clone: This specimen includes other DNA sequences encoding the same CDR3. The genes are TRBV7-2 and TRBJ2-7, with TRBD1 matching over 7 bases. This CDR3 has 14 amino acids. The V and J ends lost 2 bases and 2 bases, in that order; junction bases with no gene match: 3. Germline CDR1 SGHTA, CDR2 FQGNSA. The CDR3 protein is CASSLLGQTYEQYF. The CDR3 DNA reads TGTGCCAGCAGCTTATTGGGACAGACCTACGAGCAGTACTTC. Complete variable domain (other parts from reference TRBV7-2 and TRBJ2-7): GAGVSQSPSNKVTEKGKDVELRCDPISGHTALYWYRQSLGQGLEFLIYFQGNSAPDKSGLPSDRFSAERTGGSVSTLTIQRTQQEDSAVYLCASSLLGQTYEQYFGPGTRLTVT.

The chain uses TRBV9 and TRBJ2-1; 8 nucleotides match TRBD2. Germline CDR1 is SGDLS and CDR2 is YYNGEE. The CDR3 contains 14 residues. Trimming took 0 bases from V and 8 from J; bases not matched to a gene: 4. The CDR3 DNA reads TGTGCCAGCAGCGTAGCACTAGCGGTCGATGAGCAGTTCTTC. It translates to CASSVALAVDEQFF.

J is TRBJ2-5 and V is TRBV7-2, with D unresolved. Between the trimmed V and J ends, which lost 4 bases and 7 bases, there was a span of 13 bases. Germline V gene lookup returns CDR1 SGHTA and CDR2 FQGNSA. CDR3 size: 13 residues. The CDR3 DNA sequence: TGTGCCAGCAGCTCGGGTGCCTTTGGGACCCAGTACTTC. It is translated as CASSSGAFGTQYF.

The chain carries TRBV27 and TRBJ2-5; a possible D gene is TRBD2 (5 bases). The CDR3 contains 12 residues. CDR1 is MNHEY, CDR2 SMNVEV, per germline (reference sequence). Trimming removed 6 bases from V and 8 bases from J, with 13 bases in between. The CDR3 spells CASSFISGTQYF. The DNA for the CDR3 is TGTGCCAGCAGCTTTATATCGGGAACCCAGTACTTC.

Details on this clone: The germline gene is not matched at one end of the junction; a read error may be the cause. The V gene is TRBV6-5, the J gene TRBJ1-1, with D hard to call. Per the germline V gene, CDR1 is MNHEY and CDR2 is SVGAGI. The CDR3 consists of 15 residues. The CDR3 spells CASSNSGNSNTEAFF. CDR3 DNA: TGTGCCAGCAGTAACTCGGGGAATTCGAACACTGAAGCTTTCTTT.